The 13 T cell receptor beta chains below were found in one sample sequenced in a study of T cells in Graves' hyperthyroidism and ophthalmopathy (dated by TCRdb to between 2017 and 2020). The library relied on multiplex PCR. Sequencing took place on an Illumina HiSeq 2000. TCR beta CDR3 regions were amplified from RNA transcripts. The TCR CDR3 was subjected to a first round of RT-PCR using the HTBI primer set and the Qiagen OneStep RT-PCR kit. TCRdb reprocessing: public reads trimmed at Q25 with fastp, clones called with MiXCR, in-frame beta chains kept. Each record represents a unique CDR3 protein, reported with the most common genes and DNA among its rows. In all, the sample holds roughly 350,000 distinct CDR3 sequences, and approximately 15% of those were seen once. Jointly, the top ten make up about 26% of the sample. The sample was blood. Receptors originate from a young woman with Graves' hyperthyroidism.

A word on this clonotype: This may come from a read error, since a much larger clone is one base off. J is TRBJ2-2 and V is TRBV25-1; no definite D call. CDR1 is MGHDK and CDR2 is SYGVNS in the germline V gene. V was shortened by 2 bases and J by 7 bases, with 5 bases between the two germline ends. This CDR3 has 12 residues. CDR3 nucleotides: TGTGCCAGCAGTGAAAATCTCGGGGAGCTGTTTTTT. Residues: CASSENLGELFF.

This clonotype has just one count. V and J are TRBV4-3 and TRBJ2-3; no firm D call. Germline V gene lookup returns CDR1 LGHNA and CDR2 YSLEER. Trimming took off 0 bases at V and 4 bases at J, with 5 bases between the two ends. This CDR3 region has 13 residues. CDR3 sequence (DNA): TGCGCCAGCAGCCAAGATTTCGCAGATACGCAGTATTTT. This encodes CASSQDFADTQYF.

This clonotype appeared many times. The chain joins TRBV18 to TRBJ2-2, with D perhaps matching TRBD1 or TRBD2 (5 bases each). This CDR3 has 16 amino acids. V was trimmed by 2 bases and J by 0 bases, leaving 10 bases between them. Per germline, CDR1 KGHSH and CDR2 LQKENI. The CDR3 reads CASSPLMGANTGELFF. CDR3 sequence (DNA): TGTGCCAGCTCACCATTAATGGGGGCGAACACCGGGGAGCTGTTTTTT.

This clonotype has at least ten counts. The chain has TRBV24-1 and TRBJ2-5; weak D call: TRBD1 (6 bases). Germline loops: CDR1 KGHDR, CDR2 SFDVKD. The CDR3 is made up of 14 amino acids. Between the trimmed V and J ends, which lost 5 bases and 4 bases, there was a span of 13 bases. The CDR3 coding sequence is TGTGCCACCAGTGGATACAGGGTACGAGAGACCCAGTACTTC. Translating it yields CATSGYRVRETQYF.

This clonotype was counted ten times or more. The chain links TRBV20-1 to TRBJ2-1; 7 nucleotides align to TRBD2. The V segment lost 0 bases and the J segment 8 bases; nucleotides outside the gene matches: 7. This CDR3 has 14 residues. Germline V gene sequence: CDR1 DFQATT, CDR2 SNEGSKA (reference sequence). CDR3 region: CSARDYGGGDEQFF. As DNA, the CDR3 is TGCAGTGCTAGAGATTATGGGGGAGGGGATGAGCAGTTCTTC.

This clonotype was recorded many times. V and J are TRBV2 and TRBJ1-4; D is ambiguous. V lost 0 bases to trimming and J lost 4 bases, with 9 bases between them. Germline CDR1 reads SNHLY; CDR2 reads FYNNEI. The CDR3 spans 15 residues. The chain's CDR3 is CASSEARENNEKLFF. CDR3 nucleotide sequence: TGTGCCAGCAGTGAAGCCCGGGAGAATAATGAAAAACTGTTTTTT.

CDR3 loop: CSARDVSGGKTQYF. In DNA, the CDR3 is TGCAGTGCTAGAGATGTATCAGGCGGAAAGACCCAGTACTTC. This chain uses TRBV20-1 with TRBJ2-5; no clear D gene. Trimming pared 0 bases from V and 6 bases from J, leaving 14 bases between. The CDR3 contains 14 residues. CDR1 is DFQATT, CDR2 SNEGSKA, per germline (reference sequence).

The gene calls are TRBV4-2 and TRBJ2-1; the match to TRBD2 covers 9 bases. Germline CDR1 and CDR2: LGHNA and YNFKEQ. This CDR3 comprises 14 residues. V trimming: 0 bases; J trimming: 10 bases; junction bases outside the gene matches: 4. Written as DNA, the CDR3 is TGTGCCAGCAGCCAAGATGAGCGGGAGGCGGAGCAGTTCTTC. It encodes CASSQDEREAEQFF.

Comments on this clonotype: The junction departs from the called germline gene at one end, perhaps through a read error. J is TRBJ2-3 and V is TRBV5-5, with D uncertain. The CDR3 loop spans 12 amino acids. Germline V gene lookup returns CDR1 SGHKS and CDR2 YYEKEE (reference sequence). The CDR3 spells CAGSFRIDTQYF. The DNA for the CDR3 is TGTGCCGGCAGCTTCAGGATAGATACGCAGTATTTT.

The CDR3 loop is CSAQPPGGVSTYEQYF. CDR3 nucleotides: TGCAGCGCTCAACCTCCGGGGGGGGTGAGTACCTACGAGCAGTACTTC. The rearrangement uses TRBV29-1 and TRBJ2-7; 8 bases fit TRBD2. The CDR3 spans 16 residues. In germline, CDR1 is SQVTM, CDR2 ANQGSEA. The trim removed 7 bases at V and 2 bases at J, leaving 16 bases unmatched.

The chain couples TRBV9 to TRBJ2-1; D is possibly TRBD2 (7 bases). Germline assignment: CDR1 SGDLS and CDR2 YYNGEE. V was clipped by 5 bases and J by 6 bases, with 15 bases between them. The CDR3 extends over 14 amino acids. The CDR3 DNA sequence: TGTGCCAGCAGTTCCAGAGGGGGGGGCAATGAGCAGTTCTTC. It specifies CASSSRGGGNEQFF.

This clonotype was observed many times. The V gene is TRBV5-1, the J gene TRBJ2-2; the D is unclear. The CDR3 has 16 amino acids. Per germline, CDR1 SGHRS and CDR2 YFSETQ. The V and J ends lost 1 base and 3 bases respectively, with 13 bases between them. The CDR3 here is CASSLRSAAYTGELFF. CDR3 DNA sequence: TGCGCCAGCAGCTTGAGATCGGCAGCGTACACCGGGGAGCTGTTTTTT.

In this sample, this clonotype turned up many times. V is TRBV30 and J is TRBJ1-1, with unresolved D. The CDR3 extends over 10 amino acids. Germline loops: CDR1 GTSNPN, CDR2 SVGIG (reference sequence). V gave up 4 bases and J gave up 7 bases, with 7 bases separating them. The CDR3 sequence: CAWIPNEAFF. The CDR3 bases are TGTGCCTGGATTCCCAATGAAGCTTTCTTT.